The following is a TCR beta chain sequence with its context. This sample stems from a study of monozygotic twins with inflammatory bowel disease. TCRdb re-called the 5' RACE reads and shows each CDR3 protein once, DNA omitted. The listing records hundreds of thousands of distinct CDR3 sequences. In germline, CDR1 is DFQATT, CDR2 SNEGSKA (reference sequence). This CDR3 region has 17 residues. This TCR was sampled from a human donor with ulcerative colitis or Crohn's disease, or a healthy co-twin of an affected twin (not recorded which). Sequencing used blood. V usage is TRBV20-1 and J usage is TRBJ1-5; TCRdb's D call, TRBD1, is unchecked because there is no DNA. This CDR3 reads CSARTSGEHYSNQPQHF.